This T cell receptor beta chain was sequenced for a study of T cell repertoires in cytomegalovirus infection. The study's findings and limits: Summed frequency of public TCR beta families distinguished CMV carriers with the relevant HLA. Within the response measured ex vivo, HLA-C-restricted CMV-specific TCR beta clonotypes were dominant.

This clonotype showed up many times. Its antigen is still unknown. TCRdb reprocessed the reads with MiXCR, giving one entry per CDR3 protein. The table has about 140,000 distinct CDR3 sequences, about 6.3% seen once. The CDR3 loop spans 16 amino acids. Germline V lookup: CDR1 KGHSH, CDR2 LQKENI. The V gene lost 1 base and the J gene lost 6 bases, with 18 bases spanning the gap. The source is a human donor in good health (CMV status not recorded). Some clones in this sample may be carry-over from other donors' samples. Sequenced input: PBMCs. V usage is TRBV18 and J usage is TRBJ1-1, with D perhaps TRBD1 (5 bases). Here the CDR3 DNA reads TGTGCCAGCTCACCACATCTTTTAGGGGATGGGGCTGAAGCTTTCTTT. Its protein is CASSPHLLGDGAEAFF. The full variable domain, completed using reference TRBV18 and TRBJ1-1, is NAGVMQNPRHLVRRRGQEARLRCSPMKGHSHVYWYRQLPEEGLKFMVYLQKENIIDESGMPKERFSAEFPKEGPSILRIQQVVRGDSAAYFCASSPHLLGDGAEAFFGQGTRLTVV.